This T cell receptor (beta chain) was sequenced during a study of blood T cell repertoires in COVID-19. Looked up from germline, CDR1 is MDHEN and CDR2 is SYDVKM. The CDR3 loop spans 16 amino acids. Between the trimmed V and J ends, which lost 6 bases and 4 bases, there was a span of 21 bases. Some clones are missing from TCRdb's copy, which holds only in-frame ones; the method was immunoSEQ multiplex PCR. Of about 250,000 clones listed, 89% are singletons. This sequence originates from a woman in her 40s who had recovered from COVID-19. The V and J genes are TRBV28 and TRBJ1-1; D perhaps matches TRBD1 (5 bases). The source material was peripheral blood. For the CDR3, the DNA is TGTGCCAGCAGCACGAGCCCGGACAACACACTCACTGAAGCTTTCTTT. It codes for CASSTSPDNTLTEAFF. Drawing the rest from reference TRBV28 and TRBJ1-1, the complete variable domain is DVKVTQSSRYLVKRTGEKVFLECVQDMDHENMFWYRQDPGLGLRLIYFSYDVKMKEKGDIPEGYSVSREKKERFSLILESASTNQTSMYLCASSTSPDNTLTEAFFGQGTRLTVV.